This TCR beta chain derives from a study of cytomegalovirus exposure and HLA in healthy donors. Overall study: A preliminary data release comprised 80 million to 95 million unique TCRs obtained from HLA-typed donors.

The PCR employed 60 Vbeta primers together with 13 Jbeta primers. The data were produced by immunoSEQ multiplex PCR, yet TCRdb's version contains in-frame clones alone and is incomplete. The table lists over 140,000 clones, approximately 80% of them singletons. Notes on this clone: What it binds is unknown.

General study findings and limits: There were about 160 TCR beta chains listed as cytomegalovirus-associated. Many donors carried some public TCRs, although rarity characterized most TCR sequences.

Input material: PBMCs. The receptor's source is a man aged 25-45 years in good health and CMV-seropositive.

In nucleotides, the CDR3 is TGTGCCAGCAGTGAGGGACAGGGCCTTTACTATGGCTACACCTTC. It specifies CASSEGQGLYYGYTF. The chain uses TRBV2 and TRBJ1-2; 9 bases are shared with TRBD1. CDR3 size: 15 residues. Germline CDR1 SNHLY, CDR2 FYNNEI. V lost 3 bases and J lost 3; bases outside the gene matches: 5.